What follows describes a single T cell receptor beta chain. No antigen is known for it. For TCRbeta, the library was prepared with unique molecular identifiers. MiXCR, run by TCRdb on the PCR reads, gives a single entry per CDR3 protein. The sample has 250,000 to 400,000 distinct CDR3 sequences; roughly 21% are singletons. This record comes from a study of T-cell reconstitution after alpha-beta-depleted transplantation in children. Study-wide points: After transplant, at about two months, alpha-beta T cells were reportedly derived from several hundred expanded graft clones. The high TCRbeta diversity at day 60 in some patients came from surviving recipient T cells and thymic progenitors.

Germline V gives CDR1 SEHNR, CDR2 FQNEAQ (reference sequence). CDR3 length: 14 residues. Trimming removed 4 bases from V and 6 bases from J, with 12 bases in between. This chain joins TRBV7-9 and TRBJ2-2; D is perhaps TRBD2 (6 bases). This specimen was PBMCs, mostly from graft donor cells, taken 180 days after TCRalphabeta/CD19-depleted stem cell transplant. The TCR was taken from a male patient younger than 18 who had a stem cell transplant for acute lymphoblastic leukemia, so the T cells may come from the graft donor. CDR3 bases: TGTGCCAGCAGCTCGAGTACGGGGGCCGGGGAGCTGTTTTTT. Translated: CASSSSTGAGELFF. Full variable domain (rest looked up from reference TRBV7-9 and TRBJ2-2): DTGVSQNPRHKITKRGQNVTFRCDPISEHNRLYWYRQTLGQGPEFLTYFQNEAQLEKSRLLSDRFSAERPKGSFSTLEIQRTEQGDSAMYLCASSSSTGAGELFFGEGSRLTVL.